This entry concerns a single TCR beta chain. The sample originates from a study of preoperative IRX-2 immunotherapy in early breast cancer. The table came from immunoSEQ multiplex PCR; TCRdb's copy has only in-frame clones and leaves some out. The data hold approximately 24,000 clones, with roughly nine tenths observed a single time. Regarding treatment: preoperative locoregional IRX-2 cytokine immunotherapy. Patients received preoperative, locoregional IRX-2 cytokine immunotherapy in a phase Ib study. The germline gives CDR1 SNHLY, CDR2 FYNNEI. The length of the CDR3 is 13 residues. Trimming removed 4 bases at V and 2 bases at J, with 9 bases between.

This sequence originates from a human donor with breast cancer. The J gene is TRBJ2-7, the V gene TRBV2, with D tentatively TRBD2 (6 bases). Source: tumor tissue, taken after IRX-2 immunotherapy. CDR3 sequence (DNA): TGTGCCAGCAGTGTTCGGGAGACCTACGAGCAGTACTTC. This codes for CASSVRETYEQYF.